This T cell receptor (beta chain) was sequenced in a study of blood T cells in healthy people across ages. Study-level points and caveats: Naive CD4+ cells and diversity were both higher in long-lived donors than in aged donors.

Together with a sample-barcoded 5' primer, a J-beta primer mix was included in a second PCR lasting roughly 6 to 12 cycles. TCRdb re-called the 5' RACE reads with MiXCR, one entry per CDR3 protein. The sample lists over 700,000 distinct CDR3 sequences, approximately 25% seen once, with just under 9.5% in the top ten. Details on this clonotype: Its antigen is not known.

Trimming pared 6 bases from V and 3 bases from J, leaving 20 bases between. Germline V CDR1 and CDR2: DFQATT, SNEGSKA (reference sequence). The CDR3 covers 15 residues. The same data also went into a second study, on T cells of mothers and their children.

Sequencing was carried out using blood. V usage is TRBV20-1 and J usage is TRBJ1-1; D perhaps matches TRBD1 (5 bases). The sequence was obtained from a boy between 10 and 17 years old in good health. In DNA, the CDR3 is TGCAGTGCCGTCCCGACCACAGGACGACACACTGAAGCTTTCTTT. Protein sequence: CSAVPTTGRHTEAFF.